The 15 T cell receptor beta chains presented below share a single source sample, sequenced in a study of technical replicates of blood from several donors. Profiling relied on immunoSEQ multiplex PCR, and the TCRdb table lists in-frame clones only, not all of them. Counted here are 68,000 or so clones, just over 90% occurring once; the ten biggest clones make up over 4%. Source material: PBMCs. These receptors were taken from a human donor in good health. Some clones in this sample may be carry-over from other donors' samples.

The chain combines TRBV27 with TRBJ2-6, with TRBD1 matching 7 bases. J lost 0 bases, V lost 6 bases, and 5 bases had no gene match. The CDR3 consists of 16 residues. Per the germline V gene, CDR1 is MNHEY and CDR2 is SMNVEV (reference sequence). CDR3 sequence (DNA): TGTGCCAGCAGACCGGGACAGCGCTCTGGGGCCAACGTCCTGACTTTC. The encoded protein is CASRPGQRSGANVLTF.

The chain couples TRBV5-1 to TRBJ2-3; TRBD1 aligns across 7 bases. After removal of 5 bases from V and 2 bases from J, the junction contained 11 bases not matched to a gene. The CDR3 contains 16 residues. The germline V gene encodes CDR1 SGHRS and CDR2 YFSETQ. CDR3 sequence: CASRQGPGRYTDTQYF. CDR3 sequence (DNA): TGCGCCAGCAGACAGGGGCCAGGGCGCTACACAGATACGCAGTATTTT.

The chain joins TRBV10-3 to TRBJ2-2, with 10 nucleotides matching TRBD1. Germline V lookup: CDR1 ENHRY, CDR2 SYGVKD. The CDR3 sequence is 14 residues long. J lost 6 bases, V lost 5 bases, and 3 bases had no gene match. The CDR3 is CAISLTGGSGELFF. The CDR3 DNA follows: TGTGCCATCAGTCTGACAGGGGGCTCCGGGGAGCTGTTTTTT.

The rearrangement joins TRBV15 to TRBJ2-5; a possible D gene is TRBD1 (6 bases). Trimming removed 0 bases from V and 5 bases from J, with 13 bases in between. The germline gives CDR1 LNHNV, CDR2 YYDKDF (reference sequence). This CDR3 comprises 15 residues. The CDR3 DNA is TGTGCCACCAGCAGAGACCGGGCTAGGGGGGAGACCCAGTACTTC. Translating it yields CATSRDRARGETQYF.

The genes are TRBV25-1 and TRBJ1-2, with D tentatively TRBD1 (6 bases). Germline values: CDR1 MGHDK, CDR2 SYGVNS. With 8 bases removed from V and 6 bases from J, the gap between germline ends came to 16 bases. The length of the CDR3 is 13 residues. CDR3 region: CASAYRAGDGYTF. The CDR3 bases are TGTGCCAGCGCGTACCGGGCAGGGGATGGCTACACCTTC.

This clone came up a few times. This sequence joins TRBV10-3 and TRBJ1-3, with TRBD1 as a possible D gene (6 bases). The CDR3 is 15 residues long. The germline CDR1 and CDR2 sequences are ENHRY and SYGVKD. V lost 3 bases to trimming and J lost 2 bases, with 11 bases between them. Written as DNA, the CDR3 is TGTGCCATCAGTGATCCGGCAGGGGCTGGAAACACCATATATTTT. This gives the protein CAISDPAGAGNTIYF.

This clone turned up a few times. CDR3 protein: CASSLASGNQPQHF. The CDR3 DNA follows: TGTGCCAGCAGCTTAGCATCTGGCAATCAGCCCCAGCATTTT. The chain combines TRBV7-9 with TRBJ1-5; D is undetermined. CDR1 and CDR2 from the germline V gene are SEHNR and FQNEAQ (reference sequence). CDR3 size: 14 residues. Trimming removed 0 bases from V and 2 bases from J, with 5 bases in between.

The chain links TRBV6-4 to TRBJ2-2; 12 bases align to TRBD2. With 10 bases clipped from V and 2 bases from J, the junction kept 5 bases outside the gene matches. The length of the CDR3 is 15 residues. Looked up from germline, CDR1 is MRHNA and CDR2 is SNTAGT. The CDR3 sequence: CAKVGLAGNTGELFF. CDR3 in DNA: TGTGCCAAAGTGGGACTAGCGGGCAACACCGGGGAGCTGTTTTTT.

This clone has only one observation. The V call is TRBV7-3, the J call TRBJ2-3, with 13 bases identical to TRBD2. There are 13 residues in the CDR3. The germline CDR1 and CDR2 sequences are SGHTA and FQGTGA. Trimming cost V 5 bases and J 9 bases; bases outside gene matches: 2. The CDR3 region has the DNA TGTGCCAGCAGCCAGGGACTAGCGGGAACGCAGTATTTT. This translates into CASSQGLAGTQYF.

The rearrangement joins TRBV9 to TRBJ2-1; unclear D gene. V lost 1 base, J lost 1 base, and 3 bases lay in between. The CDR3 is made up of 13 amino acids. Per germline, CDR1 SGDLS and CDR2 YYNGEE. CDR3 sequence: CASSVTSYNEQFF. CDR3 nucleotides: TGTGCCAGCAGCGTAACTTCCTACAATGAGCAGTTCTTC.

CDR3 in amino acids: CASSEGQKLPPQHF. The CDR3 DNA sequence: TGTGCCAGCAGTGAGGGACAAAAGTTGCCGCCCCAGCATTTT. The chain employs TRBV6-1 and TRBJ1-5; TRBD1 is a possible D gene (6 bases). The CDR3 has 14 amino acids. The germline V gene has CDR1 MNHNS and CDR2 SASEGT. V dropped 3 bases and J dropped 9 bases, with 15 bases sitting between them.

The chain has TRBV30 and TRBJ1-6; tentative D call: TRBD1 (6 bases). The CDR3 runs to 12 residues. Per germline, CDR1 GTSNPN and CDR2 SVGIG (reference sequence). V lost 4 bases, J lost 8 bases, and 9 bases lay in between. CDR3 sequence: CAWTGEHSPLHF. In nucleotides, the CDR3 is TGTGCCTGGACAGGGGAGCATTCACCCCTCCACTTT.

The chain joins TRBV18 to TRBJ2-3; D ambiguous. V was trimmed by 3 bases and J by 1 base, leaving 14 bases between them. The CDR3 runs to 16 residues. CDR1 is KGHSH, CDR2 LQKENI, per germline. The CDR3 sequence: CASSPPLGDGTDTQYF. Written as DNA, the CDR3 is TGTGCCAGCTCACCTCCTCTAGGTGATGGCACAGATACGCAGTATTTT.

The chain carries TRBV19 and TRBJ1-2; D is perhaps TRBD1 (6 bases). The CDR3 extends over 14 amino acids. V shed 5 bases and J shed 6 bases, with 16 bases lying between them. The germline CDR1 and CDR2 sequences are LNHDA and SQIVND (reference sequence). The CDR3: CASSLPTGRNGYTF. The CDR3 coding sequence is TGTGCCAGTAGTCTTCCCACAGGGCGCAATGGCTACACCTTC.

The V gene is TRBV9, the J gene TRBJ1-6; TRBD1 matches at 7 bases. The junction had 12 bases not matched to a gene; V was cut back by 3 bases and J by 9 bases. This CDR3 comprises 16 residues. Germline loops: CDR1 SGDLS, CDR2 YYNGEE. The CDR3 region is CASSGTKTGLVSPLHF. CDR3 nucleotides: TGTGCCAGCAGCGGCACTAAGACAGGGCTAGTTTCACCCCTCCACTTT. The full variable domain, with the rest looked up from reference TRBV9 and TRBJ1-6, is DSGVTQTPKHLITATGQRVTLRCSPRSGDLSVYWYQQSLDQGLQFLIQYYNGEERAKGNILERFSAQQFPDLHSELNLSSLELGDSALYFCASSGTKTGLVSPLHFGNGTRLTVT.